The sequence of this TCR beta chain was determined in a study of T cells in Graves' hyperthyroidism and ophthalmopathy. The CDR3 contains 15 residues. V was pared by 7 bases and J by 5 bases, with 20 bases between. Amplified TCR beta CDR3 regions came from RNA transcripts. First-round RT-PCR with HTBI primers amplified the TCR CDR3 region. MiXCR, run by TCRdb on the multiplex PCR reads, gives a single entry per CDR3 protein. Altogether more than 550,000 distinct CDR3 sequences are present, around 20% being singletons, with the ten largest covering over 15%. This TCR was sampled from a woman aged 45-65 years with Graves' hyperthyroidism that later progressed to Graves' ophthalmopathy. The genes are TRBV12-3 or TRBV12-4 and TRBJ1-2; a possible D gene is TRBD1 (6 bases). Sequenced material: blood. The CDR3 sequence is CASTSRGTGTYGYTF. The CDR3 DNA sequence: TGTGCCAGCACCAGTAGGGGTACAGGGACTTATGGCTACACCTTC.